This is a list of T cell receptor beta chains from one sample in a study of blood T cell repertoires in COVID-19. The data were produced by immunoSEQ multiplex PCR, yet TCRdb's version contains in-frame clones alone and is incomplete. Counted here are 350,000 to 500,000 clones, 85% to 90% occurring once; the ten biggest clones make up 0.75% to 0.85%. Sequencing used peripheral blood. Receptor source: a man in his late teens or twenties with COVID-19, enrolled during active disease. Each CDR3 is given with its conserved first and last residue. D genes are given only for firm matches. Size values are once, few and many counts, or a class for expanded clones, and some rows have none.

TRBJ2-3	once	15	TRBV11-3	TRBD2	CASSLAGGPADTQYF	TGTGCCAGCAGCTTAGCGGGGGGGCCTGCGGATACGCAGTATTTT
TRBJ2-7	NA	15	TRBV11-2	TRBD1	CASSLDPGQGIEQYF	TGTGCCAGCAGCTTAGACCCGGGACAGGGGATCGAGCAGTACTTC
TRBJ1-1	NA	11	TRBV25-1	NA	CASGHPGEAFF	TGTGCCAGCGGGCATCCCGGTGAAGCTTTCTTT
TRBJ2-5	NA	13	TRBV12-1	NA	CASSFAAQETQYF	TGTGCCAGCAGCTTTGCAGCCCAAGAGACCCAGTACTTC
TRBJ2-1	NA	14	TRBV3-1/TRBV3-2	TRBD2	CASTPQRGFGEQFF	TGTGCCAGCACCCCCCAGCGGGGGTTCGGTGAGCAGTTCTTC
TRBJ2-7	NA	15	TRBV3-1/TRBV3-2	NA	CASSQESRSSYEQYF	TGTGCCAGCAGCCAAGAATCCAGGTCCTCCTACGAGCAGTACTTC
TRBJ2-5	NA	14	TRBV6-5	NA	CASSRTAVQETQYF	TGTGCCAGCAGCCGGACAGCCGTCCAAGAGACCCAGTACTTC
TRBJ2-2	once	14	TRBV5-1	TRBD2	CASSLERGAGELFF	TGCGCCAGCAGCTTGGAGCGGGGGGCCGGGGAGCTGTTTTTT
TRBJ2-1	NA	15	TRBV19	TRBD1	CASSMMDRGDNEQFF	TGTGCCAGTAGTATGATGGACAGGGGCGACAATGAGCAGTTCTTC
TRBJ1-1	NA	11	TRBV25-1	NA	CASRKTGATFF	TGTGCCAGCAGGAAGACAGGAGCAACTTTCTTT
TRBJ2-3	NA	17	TRBV27	TRBD1	CASSLLNRDRAPDTQYF	TGTGCCAGCAGTTTGTTAAACCGGGACAGGGCCCCAGATACGCAGTATTTT
TRBJ2-1	NA	15	TRBV4-2	NA	CASSQGPSSYNEQFF	TGTGCCAGCAGCCAAGGTCCGAGCTCCTACAATGAGCAGTTCTTC
TRBJ2-1	NA	15	TRBV15	TRBD2	CATSRDTSGSNEQFF	TGTGCCACCAGCAGAGATACTAGCGGGAGCAATGAGCAGTTCTTC
TRBJ2-7	once	15	TRBV27	TRBD2	CASSSSGGPPYEQYF	TGTGCCAGCAGCAGCAGCGGGGGGCCCCCCTACGAGCAGTACTTC
TRBJ2-2	NA	14	TRBV5-5	TRBD2	CASSLRLAGGELFF	TGTGCCAGCAGCTTGCGACTAGCGGGCGGGGAGCTGTTTTTT
TRBJ2-4	NA	17	TRBV14	TRBD2	CASSQGGLAVAKNIQYF	TGTGCCAGCAGCCAAGGGGGACTAGCGGTAGCCAAAAACATTCAGTACTTC
TRBJ1-1	NA	10	TRBV12-3/TRBV12-4	NA	CASSVRRVHF	TGTGCCAGCAGTGTCCGCAGGGTGCACTTT
TRBJ2-7	NA	13	TRBV25-1	NA	CASSLGTSYEQYF	TGTGCCAGCAGTCTCGGGACATCCTACGAGCAGTACTTC
TRBJ2-6	NA	17	TRBV5-8	NA	CASSLVPGSSGANVLTF	TGTGCCAGCAGCTTGGTCCCGGGGAGCTCTGGGGCCAACGTCCTGACTTTC
TRBJ2-2	NA	17	TRBV5-6	NA	CASSPRGGLYDTGELFF	TGTGCCAGCAGCCCTAGGGGGGGGCTATACGACACCGGGGAGCTGTTTTTT
TRBJ2-1	NA	14	TRBV5-4	TRBD1	CASSLEGAKVGEFF	TGTGCCAGCAGCTTGGAGGGGGCTAAGGTTGGTGAGTTCTTC
TRBJ2-1	NA	15	TRBV11-3	NA	CASSLDHPGYNEQFF	TGTGCCAGCAGCTTAGATCACCCAGGCTACAATGAGCAGTTCTTC
TRBJ2-2	NA	21	TRBV30	TRBD1	CAWSVTGTGGINALNTGELFF	TGTGCCTGGAGTGTAACGGGGACAGGGGGCATCAATGCTCTGAACACCGGGGAGCTGTTTTTT
TRBJ1-6	NA	13	TRBV3-1/TRBV3-2	NA	CASSQGGDSPLHF	TGTGCCAGCAGCCAAGGGGGGGATTCACCCCTCCACTTT
TRBJ2-7	NA	15	TRBV7-9	TRBD2	CASSFPGLAQQEQYF	TGTGCCAGCAGCTTTCCAGGACTAGCCCAACAAGAGCAGTACTTC
TRBJ2-2	many	19	TRBV4-1	TRBD2	CASSQGRGGRLPDPGELFF	TGCGCCAGCAGCCAAGGTCGGGGGGGTCGACTACCCGACCCGGGGGAGCTGTTTTTT
TRBJ2-1	NA	14	TRBV11-1	NA	CASSSTSFYNEQFF	TGTGCCAGCAGCTCTACGTCGTTTTACAATGAGCAGTTCTTC
TRBJ1-2	NA	15	TRBV5-7	NA	CASSLTTGYNCGYTF	TGTGCCAGCAGCTTAACGACAGGCTATAATTGTGGCTACACCTTC
TRBJ2-1	NA	13	TRBV27	NA	CASSSQGMTEQFF	TGTGCCAGCAGTTCGCAGGGGATGACTGAGCAGTTCTTC
TRBJ1-4	NA	14	TRBV5-1	NA	CASSPGASPEKLFF	TGCGCCAGCAGCCCCGGAGCCAGCCCTGAAAAACTGTTTTTT
TRBJ2-7	once	14	TRBV5-4	NA	CASSLALVGDEQYF	TGTGCCAGCAGCTTGGCTCTGGTAGGGGACGAGCAGTACTTC
TRBJ1-1	NA	15	TRBV2	TRBD1	CASSEQGGVNTEAFF	TGTGCCAGCAGCGAACAGGGGGGAGTGAACACTGAAGCTTTCTTT